This TCR beta chain is from a study of OX40 agonist ivuxolimab in advanced cancers. About the study as a whole: Ivuxolimab was an agonistic, fully human IgG2 monoclonal antibody directed against OX40 (CD134), a costimulatory receptor. Intravenous ivuxolimab was administered to patients every 2 weeks at six dose levels: 0.01, 0.1, 0.3, 1.5, 3 and 10 mg/kg. Among the 52 dose-escalation patients, 19 had hepatocellular carcinoma, 15 melanoma, 9 renal cell carcinoma and 9 head and neck cancer. The dose-escalation cohort was roughly 80% male with a mean age of roughly 60 years, ranging from about 23 to 85. Patients were allowed to have had prior anti-PD-1, anti-PD-L1 or anti-CTLA-4 therapy, and roughly 40% of the dose-escalation patients had been treated with checkpoint inhibitors. Partial responses were achieved by three dose-escalation patients, of whom one had hepatocellular carcinoma and two had cutaneous melanoma. The point of sequencing TCRbeta in the periphery was to test whether ivuxolimab changed TCR sequence diversity and drove clonal T-cell expansion. The paper reports the monotherapy dose-escalation portion (N of about 47 patients) of the phase I ivuxolimab trial. The paper's findings and limits, for the study overall: Antigen specificity was not determined for the clonally expanded peripheral T cells. Clonal expansion of both CD4+ and CD8+ blood T cells was observed from baseline to week 6 at doses 0.1 to 3.0 mg/kg. In the 0.1-3.0 mg/kg groups, partial responders had among the lowest normalized peripheral clonal expansion, particularly in CD8+ T cells. After ivuxolimab, CD8+ T cells had more expanded clones than CD4+ T cells on average. Low levels of normalized T-cell clonal expansion were also shown by some nonresponding patients.

Concerning this clone: The antigen it binds to is not known. Per-base qualities were not stored, and no clone one base away is much larger.

Via the germline V gene, CDR1 is SGDLS and CDR2 YYNGEE. Trimming costs V 4 bases and J 3 bases, and their ends lie 8 bases apart. The CDR3 starts with the cysteine, ends with the phenylalanine, and has 13 residues. CDR3 DNA is the only sequence kept; it has 39 bases, read in frame from the first base. Patients with autoimmune disease history or receiving systemic immunosuppression were excluded from the trial. Peripheral blood for TCR sequencing was collected from all dose cohorts at baseline, on cycle 4 day 1, and on cycle 7 day 1. The samples were taken from a phase I, first-in-human, multicenter, open-label dose-escalation trial of ivuxolimab. Adults with locally advanced or metastatic melanoma, renal cell, hepatocellular, or head and neck squamous cell carcinoma were enrolled in the trial. CD4+ and CD8+ T cells were sorted separately from peripheral blood before TCR sequencing. For sequencing of the TCRbeta CDR3 region, genomic DNA was extracted from the sorted cells. The immunoSEQ Assay was used to sequence the TCRbeta CDR3 regions. TCRdb retrieved this table from immuneACCESS and kept in-frame rearrangements only. Not all clones are present; in checked studies, unresolved V genes account for under half, and no reason is known for the remainder. The sample table holds 78,000 or so clones, of which 70% to 90% were seen once. About a sixth of the sample is taken by the ten largest.

This receptor was obtained from an adult with an advanced solid tumor such as melanoma, head and neck, liver or kidney cancer. The V gene is TRBV9 and the J gene is TRBJ2-1, with an unclear D gene assignment. Sequences were derived from CD4+ or CD8+ T cells sorted from blood, sampled in a trial of the OX40 agonist ivuxolimab. The CDR3 corresponds to CASSTLGYNEQFF. The base sequence is TGTGCCAGCAGCACTCTAGGCTACAATGAGCAGTTCTTC.